This T cell receptor beta chain was sequenced during a study of molecular identifiers for immune sequencing clone quantification. For the study at large: Four portions were sequenced after RNA from about 20,000 or 100,000 naive CD8 cells was split five ways in replicates. Study findings and constraints: Clones carrying above 20 RNA copies accounted for over 97% of effector molecules, under 1% in naive cells.

Investigators produced naive CD8 libraries from about 20,000 to 1,000,000 sorted cells, drawing on 10%, 30% or 50% RNA. Between the trimmed V and J ends, which lost 5 bases and 2 bases, there was a span of 10 bases. The CDR3 is made up of 13 amino acids. CDR1 SEHNR and CDR2 FQNEAQ come from the germline V gene (reference sequence). Methods described previously, with TCR primers listed, were used for bulk TCR libraries. TCRdb analysed the PCR reads with MiXCR anew, one entry per CDR3 protein. The repertoire includes 75,000 to 100,000 distinct CDR3 sequences, roughly 19% of them detected once, and roughly 0.89% sits in the top ten. This clonotype came up many times. Its antigen remains unidentified.

Sequencing used naive CD8+ T cells from blood, with Jurkat cell RNA spiked in. Sample subset: FACS-sorted CD8+CD4-CCR7+CD45RA+ naive T cells. The V call is TRBV7-9, the J call TRBJ2-7; D not certain. The TCR comes from a human donor in good health. Some libraries in this study had Jurkat cell RNA spiked in. CDR3 DNA sequence: TGTGCCAGCAGCCCGGCCGCGGCCTACGAGCAGTACTTC. Protein sequence: CASSPAAAYEQYF. Filled out from reference TRBV7-9 and TRBJ2-7, the complete variable domain reads DTGVSQNPRHKITKRGQNVTFRCDPISEHNRLYWYRQTLGQGPEFLTYFQNEAQLEKSRLLSDRFSAERPKGSFSTLEIQRTEQGDSAMYLCASSPAAAYEQYFGPGTRLTVT.